These 17 T cell receptor beta chains were all obtained from the same sample, sequenced in a study of response to subunit inactivated influenza vaccine (dated by TCRdb to the late 2010s). Library construction relied on RT-PCR. TCRdb records Illumina HiSeq 2500 as the sequencer. TCRdb's own reprocessing of the public reads used fastp at Q25 and MiXCR and kept productive beta chains. Merged by CDR3 protein, the rows form single entries marked with the most common genes and DNA. This sample lists hundreds of thousands of distinct CDR3 sequences; around 15% were detected once. About 7.6% of the sample is taken by the ten largest. Specimen: PBMCs from blood, collected less than 15 days before vaccination. These receptors were taken from a man between 45 and 60 years old who received an inactivated influenza vaccine. Donor details come from another sample of the same person, matched by shared clones.

This clonotype was seen only a few times. V gene TRBV20-1 combines with J gene TRBJ1-5; D is uncertain. Germline V CDR1 and CDR2: DFQATT, SNEGSKA (reference sequence). Trimming took off 4 bases at V and 2 bases at J, with 12 bases between the two ends. The CDR3 has 14 amino acids. CDR3 in amino acids: CSATDYGGNQPQHF. CDR3 bases: TGCAGTGCTACCGACTATGGGGGCAATCAGCCCCAGCATTTT.

The chain is built from TRBV3-1 and TRBJ2-7; no reliable D call. The CDR3 spans 13 residues. The V end was cut by 3 bases, the J end by 5 bases, with 11 bases between. The germline gives CDR1 LGHDT, CDR2 YNNKEL (reference sequence). The CDR3 region is CASSHPGVHEQYF. CDR3 in DNA: TGTGCCAGCAGCCATCCTGGGGTCCACGAGCAGTACTTC.

The chain employs TRBV2 and TRBJ1-2; D is unclear. Trimming removed 6 bases from V and 0 bases from J, with 14 bases in between. This CDR3 comprises 15 residues. CDR1 is SNHLY and CDR2 is FYNNEI in the germline V gene. The CDR3 region has the DNA TGTGCCAGCAGGGAAAGACTGGGGACTAACTATGGCTACACCTTC. Encoded protein: CASRERLGTNYGYTF.

A few counts support this clonotype. J is TRBJ1-3 and V is TRBV5-1; weak D call: TRBD1 (5 bases). CDR1 SGHRS and CDR2 YFSETQ come from the germline V gene. Between the trimmed V and J ends, which lost 3 bases and 5 bases, there was a span of 15 bases. The CDR3 extends over 15 amino acids. The CDR3 DNA follows: TGCGCCAGCAGCTCGCGGGACGGACCACGAAACACCATATATTTT. It yields the protein CASSSRDGPRNTIYF.

The rearrangement joins TRBV7-9 to TRBJ2-7; possibly TRBD1 for D (6 bases). Trimming took 2 bases from V and 6 from J, leaving 11 bases between them. This CDR3 has 13 residues. Germline V CDR1 and CDR2: SEHNR, FQNEAQ (reference sequence). CDR3 bases: TGTGCCAGCAGCTTACAGGGGCCCTCCGAGCAGTACTTC. It yields the protein CASSLQGPSEQYF.

A few counts support this clonotype. The chain combines TRBV27 with TRBJ1-6; TRBD1 agrees at 10 bases. CDR1 MNHEY and CDR2 SMNVEV come from the germline V gene (reference sequence). The CDR3 has 17 residues. With V trimmed by 6 bases and J by 10 bases, 15 bases remained unmatched. CDR3 loop: CASRGRTGGSNWSPLHF. In DNA, the CDR3 is TGTGCCAGCAGGGGAAGGACAGGGGGTTCTAATTGGTCACCCCTCCACTTT.

As for this clonotype: A read error is possible here, since a much larger clone lies one base away. The chain uses TRBV7-2 and TRBJ2-7, with no clear D. CDR3 length equals 12 residues. Germline V lookup: CDR1 SGHTA, CDR2 FQGNSA. Deletions cut 4 bases from V and 0 bases from J, with 4 bases between. The DNA of the CDR3 is TGTGCCAGCAGCTCCTTCTCCTACGAGCAGTACTTC. It codes for CASSSFSYEQYF.

In its sample, this clonotype was seen a few times. This rearrangement joins TRBV9 to TRBJ2-7; TRBD2 matches at 8 bases. J gave up 7 bases and V 4 bases, and 13 bases lay outside the gene matches. CDR1 and CDR2 from the germline V gene are SGDLS and YYNGEE. The CDR3 has 15 amino acids. In DNA, the CDR3 is TGTGCCAGCAGCCTAAGCGGGAGTTCGTCAGGGGAGCAGTACTTC. Protein: CASSLSGSSSGEQYF.

This clonotype was observed a handful of times. This chain connects TRBV27 to TRBJ1-6; D is possibly TRBD1 (5 bases). CDR3 length equals 14 residues. V lost 2 bases and J lost 9, with 11 bases in between. Germline V lookup: CDR1 MNHEY, CDR2 SMNVEV (reference sequence). Written as DNA, the CDR3 is TGTGCCAGCAGTTTAACAGGATTTTCTTCACCCCTCCACTTT. Amino acid sequence: CASSLTGFSSPLHF.

The rearrangement joins TRBV20-1 to TRBJ2-5; D is perhaps TRBD1 (5 bases). Trimming stripped 0 bases from V and 4 bases from J, with 12 bases between. Germline V gives CDR1 DFQATT, CDR2 SNEGSKA (reference sequence). The CDR3 sequence is 14 residues long. CDR3 protein: CSARDQRQGETQYF. CDR3 nucleotide sequence: TGCAGTGCTAGAGATCAAAGGCAGGGAGAGACCCAGTACTTC.

This clonotype has a count of ten or more. V gene TRBV5-1 combines with J gene TRBJ2-3; 8 bases are shared with TRBD2. Germline trimming cut 3 bases from V and 4 bases from J; bases unmatched to any gene: 4. CDR3 length equals 14 residues. The germline V gene encodes CDR1 SGHRS and CDR2 YFSETQ. CDR3 residues: CASSSAGASDTQYF. CDR3 DNA: TGCGCCAGCAGCTCAGCGGGGGCCTCAGATACGCAGTATTTT.

This clonotype was detected a few times. The V and J genes are TRBV27 and TRBJ2-7; maybe TRBD1 (5 bases). Trimming pared 5 bases from V and 3 bases from J, leaving 20 bases between. Germline CDR1 MNHEY, CDR2 SMNVEV (reference sequence). CDR3 length: 16 amino acids. CDR3 protein: CASSPIDSRQFYEQYF. DNA for the CDR3: TGTGCCAGCAGTCCAATCGACTCCCGACAGTTCTACGAGCAGTACTTC.

This clonotype was recorded at least ten times. The chain employs TRBV28 and TRBJ2-3; 9 nucleotides agree with TRBD1. This CDR3 has 15 amino acids. Germline CDR1 MDHEN, CDR2 SYDVKM. The junction had 5 bases not matched to a gene; V was cut back by 2 bases and J by 5 bases. For the CDR3, the DNA is TGTGCCAGCAGTTTAAACACAGGGGGCGTAGATACGCAGTATTTT. Protein: CASSLNTGGVDTQYF.

This clonotype was counted a few times. The chain uses TRBV2 and TRBJ1-5, with 11 positions matching TRBD1. The germline V gene encodes CDR1 SNHLY and CDR2 FYNNEI. Trimming at V came to 6 bases and at J to 6 bases, leaving 7 bases not matched to a gene. The CDR3 contains 15 residues. This CDR3 is CASSADRGQGQPQHF. CDR3 bases: TGTGCCAGCAGCGCGGACAGGGGGCAGGGTCAGCCCCAGCATTTT.

CDR3 loop: CSAPGTSGQKNIQYF. CDR3 nucleotide sequence: TGCAGTGCCCCCGGGACTAGCGGGCAAAAAAACATTCAGTACTTC. This chain connects TRBV20-1 to TRBJ2-4; 12 bases fit TRBD2. The CDR3 length is 15 residues. Germline lookup yields CDR1 DFQATT and CDR2 SNEGSKA (reference sequence). Trimming at V came to 6 bases and at J to 4 bases, leaving 7 bases not matched to a gene.

The chain combines TRBV6-1 with TRBJ1-1; D gene uncertain. The CDR3 has 14 residues. CDR1 is MNHNS, CDR2 SASEGT, per germline. V was trimmed by 6 bases and J by 0 bases, leaving 11 bases between them. CDR3 sequence: CASRSDGLNTEAFF. In DNA form, the CDR3 reads TGTGCCAGCAGATCGGACGGATTGAACACTGAAGCTTTCTTT.

This clonotype was seen just once. A much more abundant neighbour one base away suggests this may be a read error. This sequence joins TRBV10-3 and TRBJ2-2, with 7 positions matching TRBD2. The CDR3 extends over 15 amino acids. The germline gives CDR1 ENHRY, CDR2 SYGVKD. The CDR3 loop reads CAIGDQRGNTGELFF. The CDR3 region has the DNA TGTGCCATCGGTGACCAGCGGGGAAACACCGGGGAGCTGTTTTTT.